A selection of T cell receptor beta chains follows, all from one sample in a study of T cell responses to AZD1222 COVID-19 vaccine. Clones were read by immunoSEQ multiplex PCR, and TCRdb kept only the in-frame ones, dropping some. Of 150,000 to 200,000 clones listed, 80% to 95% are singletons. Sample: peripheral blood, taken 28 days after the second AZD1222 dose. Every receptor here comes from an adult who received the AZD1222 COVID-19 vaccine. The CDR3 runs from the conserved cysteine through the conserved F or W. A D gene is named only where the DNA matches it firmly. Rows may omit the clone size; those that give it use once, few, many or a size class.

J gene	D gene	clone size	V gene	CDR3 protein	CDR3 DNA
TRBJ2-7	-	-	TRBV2	CASIRGPASSYEQYF	TGTGCCAGCATTCGCGGTCCTGCGAGCTCCTACGAGCAGTACTTC
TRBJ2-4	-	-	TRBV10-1	CASSGSEANIQYF	TGCGCCAGCAGTGGGTCAGAAGCAAACATTCAGTACTTC
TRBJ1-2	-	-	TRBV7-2	CASSPWGVIGYTF	TGTGCCAGCAGCCCCTGGGGGGTTATTGGCTACACCTTC
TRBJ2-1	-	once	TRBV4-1	CASSQQWLDYNEQFF	TGCGCCAGCAGCCAACAGTGGCTAGACTACAATGAGCAGTTCTTC
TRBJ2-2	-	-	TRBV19	CASSIVAGTGELFF	TGTGCCAGTAGTATAGTAGCAGGAACCGGGGAGCTGTTTTTT
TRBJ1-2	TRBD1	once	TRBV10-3	CAIRHRDSTNYGYTF	TGTGCCATCAGACACAGGGACAGTACTAACTATGGCTACACCTTC
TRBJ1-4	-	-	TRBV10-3	CAIRLDPNEKLFF	TGTGCCATCAGACTTGACCCTAATGAAAAACTGTTTTTT
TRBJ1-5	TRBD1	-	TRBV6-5	CATAPGTVNQPQHF	TGTGCCACTGCACCCGGGACAGTCAATCAGCCCCAGCATTTT
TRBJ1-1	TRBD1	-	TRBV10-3	CAIARGQTEAFF	TGTGCCATCGCCAGGGGGCAAACTGAAGCTTTCTTT
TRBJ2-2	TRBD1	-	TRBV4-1	CASSHQTGDTGELFF	TGCGCCAGCAGCCACCAAACAGGGGACACCGGGGAGCTGTTTTTT
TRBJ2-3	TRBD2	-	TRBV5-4	CASSSRGGTDTQYF	TGTGCCAGCAGCTCCCGGGGGGGCACAGATACGCAGTATTTT
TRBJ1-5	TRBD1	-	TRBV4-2	CASSQAPGGSNSNQPQHF	TGTGCCAGCAGCCAAGCCCCAGGGGGTAGTAATAGCAATCAGCCCCAGCATTTT
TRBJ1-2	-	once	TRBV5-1	CASSLASYRVGYGYTF	TGCGCCAGCAGCTTGGCCTCGTACAGGGTCGGCTATGGCTACACCTTC
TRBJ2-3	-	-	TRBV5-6	CASSLPRGTDTQYF	TGTGCCAGCAGCCTTCCCAGGGGTACAGATACGCAGTATTTT
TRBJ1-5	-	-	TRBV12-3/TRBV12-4	CASSLGGQPQHF	TGTGCCAGCAGTTTGGGGGGGCAGCCCCAGCATTTT
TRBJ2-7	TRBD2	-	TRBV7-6	CASSSSSGGRHEQYF	TGTGCCAGCAGCTCTAGCTCGGGGGGACGCCACGAGCAGTACTTC
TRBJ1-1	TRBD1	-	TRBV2	CASSEVRDSDDTEAFF	TGTGCCAGCAGTGAAGTAAGGGACAGCGACGACACTGAAGCTTTCTTT
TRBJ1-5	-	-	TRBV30	CAWSAGISNQPQHF	TGTGCCTGGAGTGCCGGGATTAGCAATCAGCCCCAGCATTTT
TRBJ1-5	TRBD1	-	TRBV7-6	CASSQTTGQDFQGNQPQHF	TGTGCCAGCAGCCAAACCACGGGACAGGACTTTCAAGGCAATCAGCCCCAGCATTTT
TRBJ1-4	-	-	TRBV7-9	CASSPQGGGTEKLFF	TGTGCCAGCAGCCCTCAGGGCGGGGGTACTGAAAAACTGTTTTTT
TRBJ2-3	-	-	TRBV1	CTSDYLADTQYF	TGCACCAGCGACTACTTGGCAGATACGCAGTATTTT
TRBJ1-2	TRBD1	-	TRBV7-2	CASSTDRGDSGYTF	TGTGCCAGCAGCACGGACAGGGGGGATAGTGGCTACACCTTC